The rows below give T cell receptor beta chains drawn from one sample of a study of shared clonotypes between healthy human individuals. Only in-frame clones appear in the TCRdb table, and some are missing; sequencing was by immunoSEQ multiplex PCR. The sample shows some 1.5 million clones, around 98% of them seen only once. Sequencing was carried out using naive CD4+ T cells sorted from blood. Receptors were obtained from a young man in good health. Each CDR3 is given with its conserved first and last residue. D genes are given only for firm matches. Size is stated for part of the rows, as once, few or many counts, or as a class when the clone is expanded.

v_call: TRBV5-5
d_call: -
clone_size: -
j_call: TRBJ2-7
cdr3_length: 14
cdr3_nt: TGTGCCAGCAGCCCTTCTTCGGTCACTGGCTCTCGGTACTTC
cdr3_aa: CASSPSSVTGSRYF

v_call: TRBV7-9
d_call: TRBD2
clone_size: -
j_call: TRBJ2-1
cdr3_length: 17
cdr3_nt: TGTGCCAGCAGCTTAGGGGGACTAGCGGGAGTGTTTAATGAGCAGTTCTTC
cdr3_aa: CASSLGGLAGVFNEQFF

v_call: TRBV11-2
d_call: TRBD2
clone_size: -
j_call: TRBJ2-7
cdr3_length: 17
cdr3_nt: TGTGCCAGCAGCTTAAGCTTATCCGGGACTAACCACTACGAGCAGTACTTC
cdr3_aa: CASSLSLSGTNHYEQYF

v_call: TRBV20-1
d_call: -
clone_size: -
j_call: TRBJ2-7
cdr3_length: 11
cdr3_nt: TGCAGTGGTAAAGGGGGCTACGAGCAGTACTTC
cdr3_aa: CSGKGGYEQYF

v_call: TRBV9
d_call: -
clone_size: -
j_call: TRBJ2-7
cdr3_length: 14
cdr3_nt: TGTGCCAGCAGCAGGGGTTCCACGCCCTACGAGCAGTACTTC
cdr3_aa: CASSRGSTPYEQYF

v_call: TRBV18
d_call: TRBD1
clone_size: -
j_call: TRBJ1-5
cdr3_length: 14
cdr3_nt: TGTGCCAGCTCACCAAACAGGGGAAATCAGCCCCAGCATTTT
cdr3_aa: CASSPNRGNQPQHF

v_call: TRBV28
d_call: TRBD1
clone_size: -
j_call: TRBJ1-3
cdr3_length: 18
cdr3_nt: TGTGCCAGCAGTCCAAATCCGCGGACAGGGCACTCTGGAAACACCATATATTTT
cdr3_aa: CASSPNPRTGHSGNTIYF

v_call: TRBV6-5
d_call: -
clone_size: -
j_call: TRBJ2-1
cdr3_length: 14
cdr3_nt: TGTGCCAGCAGTTACAGGCCATCCTACAATGAGCAGTTCTTC
cdr3_aa: CASSYRPSYNEQFF

v_call: TRBV6-6
d_call: -
clone_size: -
j_call: TRBJ1-1
cdr3_length: 11
cdr3_nt: TGTGCCAGCAGTGAGAACACTGAAGCTTTCTTT
cdr3_aa: CASSENTEAFF

v_call: TRBV6-1
d_call: TRBD1
clone_size: -
j_call: TRBJ1-5
cdr3_length: 14
cdr3_nt: TGTGCCAGCAGGGACAGGGTTGGCAATCAGCCCCAGCATTTT
cdr3_aa: CASRDRVGNQPQHF

v_call: TRBV6-5
d_call: -
clone_size: -
j_call: TRBJ1-4
cdr3_length: 14
cdr3_nt: TGTGCCAGCAGTTATGATAACAAGCGGGAAAAACTGTTTTTT
cdr3_aa: CASSYDNKREKLFF

v_call: TRBV4-2
d_call: TRBD2
clone_size: -
j_call: TRBJ2-1
cdr3_length: 16
cdr3_nt: TGTGCCAGCAGCCAAGTGGTAGCGGGAGTTCTCAATGAGCAGTTCTTC
cdr3_aa: CASSQVVAGVLNEQFF

v_call: TRBV28
d_call: -
clone_size: -
j_call: TRBJ1-1
cdr3_length: 13
cdr3_nt: TGTGCCAGCTACGACCCGAGTGACACTGAAGCTTTCTTT
cdr3_aa: CASYDPSDTEAFF

v_call: TRBV10-2
d_call: -
clone_size: -
j_call: TRBJ2-7
cdr3_length: 13
cdr3_nt: TGCGCCAGCAGCTTCCGGGACGGCTACGAGCAGTACTTC
cdr3_aa: CASSFRDGYEQYF

v_call: TRBV29-1
d_call: -
clone_size: -
j_call: TRBJ1-1
cdr3_length: 11
cdr3_nt: TGCAGCGTTATCAGGGATGGTGTAGCTTTCTTT
cdr3_aa: CSVIRDGVAFF

v_call: TRBV5-4
d_call: -
clone_size: -
j_call: TRBJ2-7
cdr3_length: 15
cdr3_nt: TGTGCCAGCAGCACACAGACAGGAGTCACCTACGAGCAGTACTTC
cdr3_aa: CASSTQTGVTYEQYF

v_call: TRBV27
d_call: -
clone_size: -
j_call: TRBJ2-3
cdr3_length: 16
cdr3_nt: TGTGCCAGCAGTTTCGCCCCACAGGGTCTTGCAGATACGCAGTATTTT
cdr3_aa: CASSFAPQGLADTQYF

v_call: TRBV18
d_call: -
clone_size: -
j_call: TRBJ1-5
cdr3_length: 16
cdr3_nt: TGTGCCAGCTCAGCAGACAGGCTAATCAGCAATCAGCCCCAGCATTTT
cdr3_aa: CASSADRLISNQPQHF

v_call: TRBV7-6
d_call: -
clone_size: -
j_call: TRBJ1-1
cdr3_length: 15
cdr3_nt: TGTGCCAGCAGCTTAGTGCGGGGGTGGGACACTGAAGCTTTCTTT
cdr3_aa: CASSLVRGWDTEAFF

v_call: TRBV4-1
d_call: TRBD1
clone_size: -
j_call: TRBJ2-1
cdr3_length: 15
cdr3_nt: TGCGCCAGCAGCCCAGGGGGCTCCATTCTCCATGAGCAGTTCTTC
cdr3_aa: CASSPGGSILHEQFF

v_call: TRBV2
d_call: -
clone_size: -
j_call: TRBJ2-1
cdr3_length: 16
cdr3_nt: TGTGCCAGCAGGAGCGGGACAGGAGGATCTAACAATGAGCAGTTCTTC
cdr3_aa: CASRSGTGGSNNEQFF

v_call: TRBV28
d_call: TRBD2
clone_size: -
j_call: TRBJ2-7
cdr3_length: 18
cdr3_nt: TGTGCCAGCAGTTTCCTTAGCGGGATAAATCACCTAACCTACGAGCAGTACTTC
cdr3_aa: CASSFLSGINHLTYEQYF

v_call: TRBV7-9
d_call: -
clone_size: once
j_call: TRBJ2-6
cdr3_length: 13
cdr3_nt: TGTGCCAGCAGCTTTGCTAGGACCAACGTCCTGACTTTC
cdr3_aa: CASSFARTNVLTF

v_call: TRBV9
d_call: -
clone_size: -
j_call: TRBJ1-2
cdr3_length: 18
cdr3_nt: TGTGCCAGCAGCTCAAACAAAACCCCCCTTGGGGGAGTCGGTGGCTACACCTTC
cdr3_aa: CASSSNKTPLGGVGGYTF

v_call: TRBV10-3
d_call: TRBD1
clone_size: -
j_call: TRBJ1-5
cdr3_length: 14
cdr3_nt: TGTGCCATCAGTCCGACAGGGGGCCGTCAGCCCCAGCATTTT
cdr3_aa: CAISPTGGRQPQHF

v_call: TRBV19
d_call: -
clone_size: -
j_call: TRBJ2-3
cdr3_length: 14
cdr3_nt: TGTGCCAGTAGTATAAAGGGACTCACAGATACGCAGTATTTT
cdr3_aa: CASSIKGLTDTQYF

v_call: TRBV5-1
d_call: -
clone_size: -
j_call: TRBJ2-1
cdr3_length: 14
cdr3_nt: TGCGCCAGCAGCTTGGGCGCGGATTACAATGAGCAGTTCTTC
cdr3_aa: CASSLGADYNEQFF

v_call: TRBV27
d_call: TRBD2
clone_size: -
j_call: TRBJ2-1
cdr3_length: 15
cdr3_nt: TGTGCCAGCAGGGGACTAGCGGGAGGGGACAATGAGCAGTTCTTC
cdr3_aa: CASRGLAGGDNEQFF

v_call: TRBV5-5
d_call: -
clone_size: -
j_call: TRBJ2-7
cdr3_length: 14
cdr3_nt: TGTGCCAGCAGCCCAGTCGGGGTAGGATACGAGCAGTACTTC
cdr3_aa: CASSPVGVGYEQYF

v_call: TRBV7-2
d_call: -
clone_size: -
j_call: TRBJ2-5
cdr3_length: 14
cdr3_nt: TGTGCCAGCAGCCGCGGGACACTCCAAGAGACCCAGTACTTC
cdr3_aa: CASSRGTLQETQYF

v_call: TRBV20-1
d_call: -
clone_size: -
j_call: TRBJ1-2
cdr3_length: 10
cdr3_nt: TGCAGTGCCAGCAGTCGTGGCTACACCTTC
cdr3_aa: CSASSRGYTF

v_call: TRBV5-1
d_call: -
clone_size: -
j_call: TRBJ2-1
cdr3_length: 15
cdr3_nt: TGCGCCAGCTTACCCCCGGGACCCTATTACAATGAGCAGTTCTTC
cdr3_aa: CASLPPGPYYNEQFF

v_call: TRBV4-1
d_call: -
clone_size: -
j_call: TRBJ2-1
cdr3_length: 13
cdr3_nt: TGCGCCAGCAGCCAAGATCCGGGATTTGAGCAGTTCTTC
cdr3_aa: CASSQDPGFEQFF

v_call: TRBV19
d_call: -
clone_size: -
j_call: TRBJ2-2
cdr3_length: 16
cdr3_nt: TGTGCCAGTATCCCCCTGGGGCAGTCGAACACCGGGGAGCTGTTTTTT
cdr3_aa: CASIPLGQSNTGELFF

v_call: TRBV28
d_call: -
clone_size: -
j_call: TRBJ1-1
cdr3_length: 12
cdr3_nt: TGTGCCAGCACCAGACAGAACACTGAAGCTTTCTTT
cdr3_aa: CASTRQNTEAFF

v_call: TRBV28
d_call: -
clone_size: -
j_call: TRBJ1-2
cdr3_length: 12
cdr3_nt: TGTGCCAGCAGTGGCATTTCCTATGGCTACACCTTC
cdr3_aa: CASSGISYGYTF

v_call: TRBV9
d_call: TRBD1
clone_size: -
j_call: TRBJ2-3
cdr3_length: 14
cdr3_nt: TGTGCCAGCAGCGTAGGAGGGGGCGCAGATACGCAGTATTTT
cdr3_aa: CASSVGGGADTQYF

v_call: TRBV18
d_call: TRBD2
clone_size: once
j_call: TRBJ2-7
cdr3_length: 16
cdr3_nt: TGTGCCAGCTCACAGAGTGCTAGCGGGAGGGCCCACGAGCAGTACTTC
cdr3_aa: CASSQSASGRAHEQYF

v_call: TRBV14
d_call: -
clone_size: -
j_call: TRBJ2-7
cdr3_length: 15
cdr3_nt: TGTGCCAGCAGCCCTAAAGGCGGGTGGGCCTACGAGCAGTACTTC
cdr3_aa: CASSPKGGWAYEQYF

v_call: TRBV10-2
d_call: TRBD2
clone_size: once
j_call: TRBJ2-7
cdr3_length: 14
cdr3_nt: TGCGCCAGCAGTGAGTCGGGGACTAGGAACGAGCAGTACTTC
cdr3_aa: CASSESGTRNEQYF

v_call: TRBV5-1
d_call: TRBD2
clone_size: -
j_call: TRBJ2-7
cdr3_length: 14
cdr3_nt: TGCGCCAGCAGTAAACTAGCGGGAGAAAACGAGCAGTACTTC
cdr3_aa: CASSKLAGENEQYF

v_call: TRBV5-4
d_call: TRBD1
clone_size: -
j_call: TRBJ2-1
cdr3_length: 15
cdr3_nt: TGTGCCAGCAGCTCCGGGACAGCTCTTTGGGATGAGCAGTTCTTC
cdr3_aa: CASSSGTALWDEQFF